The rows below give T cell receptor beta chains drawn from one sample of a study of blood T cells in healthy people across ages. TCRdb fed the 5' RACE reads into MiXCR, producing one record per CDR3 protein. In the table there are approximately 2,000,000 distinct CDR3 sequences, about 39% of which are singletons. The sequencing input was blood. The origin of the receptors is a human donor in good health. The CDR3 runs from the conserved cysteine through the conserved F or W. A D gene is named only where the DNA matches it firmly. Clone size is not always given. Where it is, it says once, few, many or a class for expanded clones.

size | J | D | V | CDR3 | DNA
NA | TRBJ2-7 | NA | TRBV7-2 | CASSLGARGYFHEQYF | TGTGCCAGCAGCTTGGGAGCGAGGGGGTACTTCCACGAGCAGTACTTC
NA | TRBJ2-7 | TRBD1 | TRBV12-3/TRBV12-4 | CASTGTVSSYEQYF | TGTGCCAGTACGGGGACAGTGAGCTCCTACGAGCAGTACTTC
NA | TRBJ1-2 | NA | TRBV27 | CASRGYVYGYTF | TGTGCCAGCAGGGGGTACGTCTATGGCTACACCTTC
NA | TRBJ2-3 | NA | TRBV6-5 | CASRTRLGGDTQYF | TGTGCCAGCAGAACCAGACTTGGCGGAGATACGCAGTATTTT
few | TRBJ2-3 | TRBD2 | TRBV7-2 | CASSFATAGGTQYF | TGTGCCAGCAGCTTCGCTACGGCGGGGGGAACGCAGTATTTT
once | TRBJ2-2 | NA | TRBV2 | CASSPRTGHGELFF | TGTGCCAGCAGTCCCAGAACAGGGCACGGGGAGCTGTTTTTT
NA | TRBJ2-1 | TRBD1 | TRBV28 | CASSFPVTGVLNEQFF | TGTGCCAGCAGTTTCCCAGTAACAGGGGTACTCAATGAGCAGTTCTTC
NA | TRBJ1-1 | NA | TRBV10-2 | CASSGRDTHTEAFF | TGCGCCAGCAGCGGGCGGGACACCCACACTGAAGCTTTCTTT
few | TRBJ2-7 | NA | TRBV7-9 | CASSFEGGGSYEQYF | TGTGCCAGCAGCTTCGAGGGAGGGGGTTCCTACGAGCAGTACTTC
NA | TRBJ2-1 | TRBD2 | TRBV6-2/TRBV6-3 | CASSGLLADSYNEQFF | TGTGCCAGCAGTGGACTTCTAGCGGATTCCTACAATGAGCAGTTCTTC
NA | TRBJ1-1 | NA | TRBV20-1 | CSALPGAKNTEAFF | TGCAGTGCCCTACCGGGGGCGAAGAACACTGAAGCTTTCTTT
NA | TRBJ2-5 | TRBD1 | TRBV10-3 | CAISSQGQGARETQYF | TGTGCCATCAGCTCTCAGGGACAGGGGGCGAGAGAGACCCAGTACTTC
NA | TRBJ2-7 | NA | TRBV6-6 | CASSYSKVYEQYF | TGTGCCAGCAGTTACTCGAAGGTTTACGAGCAGTACTTC
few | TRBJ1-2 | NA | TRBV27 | CASSLFADHYGYTF | TGTGCCAGCAGTTTATTCGCCGATCACTATGGCTACACCTTC
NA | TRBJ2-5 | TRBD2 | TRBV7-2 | CASTLDSGEYNEQYF | TGTGCCAGCACCTTGGATAGCGGGGAGTACAATGAGCAGTACTTC
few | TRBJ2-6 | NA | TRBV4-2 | CASSQGRQGRNVLTF | TGTGCCAGCAGCCAAGGCCGGCAGGGCCGGAACGTCCTGACTTTC
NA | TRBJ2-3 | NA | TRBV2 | CASSSGGTGRGTDTQYF | TGTGCCAGCAGTTCGGGAGGGACAGGGAGAGGCACAGATACGCAGTATTTT
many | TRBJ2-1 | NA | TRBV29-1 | CSVIGRVYSHEQFF | TGCAGCGTTATTGGCAGGGTCTATTCCCATGAGCAGTTCTTC
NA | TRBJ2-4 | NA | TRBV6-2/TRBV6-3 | CASSLRIREQYF | TGTGCCAGCAGTCTGCGGATACGAGAGCAGTACTTC
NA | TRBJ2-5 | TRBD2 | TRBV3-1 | CASSPSSGLAQETQYF | TGTGCCAGCAGCCCCTCTTCCGGACTAGCCCAAGAGACCCAGTACTTC
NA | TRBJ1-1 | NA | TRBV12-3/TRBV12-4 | CASSSRPTNTEAFF | TGTGCCAGCAGTTCGCGACCCACCAACACTGAAGCTTTCTTT
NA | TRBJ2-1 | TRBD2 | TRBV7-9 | CASSLNLGGNLDEQFF | TGTGCCAGCAGCTTAAATTTGGGAGGGAATCTGGATGAGCAGTTCTTC
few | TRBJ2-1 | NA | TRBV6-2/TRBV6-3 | CASRSGLSSYNEQFF | TGTGCCAGCAGATCGGGGCTTAGCTCCTACAATGAGCAGTTCTTC
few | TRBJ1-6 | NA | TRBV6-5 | CASSYWFGTDSPLHF | TGTGCCAGCAGTTATTGGTTTGGAACGGATTCACCCCTCCACTTT
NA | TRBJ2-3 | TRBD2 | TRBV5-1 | CASRRLLAGDTQYF | TGCGCCAGCAGACGACTGCTAGCGGGGGATACGCAGTATTTT
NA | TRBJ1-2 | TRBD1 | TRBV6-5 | CASRPTGESLYGYTF | TGTGCCAGCAGACCGACAGGGGAAAGCCTCTATGGCTACACCTTC
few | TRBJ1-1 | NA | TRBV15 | CATSRENQGITEAFF | TGTGCCACCAGCAGAGAGAATCAGGGAATCACTGAAGCTTTCTTT
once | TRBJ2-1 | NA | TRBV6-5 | CASSYSTPGPLVHEQFF | TGTGCCAGCAGTTACTCGACTCCGGGCCCCCTCGTGCATGAGCAGTTCTTC
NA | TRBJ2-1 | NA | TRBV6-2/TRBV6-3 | CASSRRLSSYNEQFF | TGTGCCAGCAGCCGGCGACTTAGCTCCTACAATGAGCAGTTCTTC
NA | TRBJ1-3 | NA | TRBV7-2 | CASSLEHLGGNTIYF | TGTGCCAGCAGCTTAGAACACTTGGGGGGAAACACCATATATTTT
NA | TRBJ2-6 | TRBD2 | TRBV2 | CASSEETSGGTGANVLTF | TGTGCCAGCAGTGAAGAGACTAGCGGGGGGACTGGGGCCAACGTCCTGACTTTC
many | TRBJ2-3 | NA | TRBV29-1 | CSVEQGSTDTQYF | TGCAGCGTGGAACAGGGCTCCACAGATACGCAGTATTTT
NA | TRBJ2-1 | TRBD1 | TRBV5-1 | CASSPQTGDYNEQFF | TGCGCCAGCAGCCCTCAGACAGGGGACTACAATGAGCAGTTCTTC
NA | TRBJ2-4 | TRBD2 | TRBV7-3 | CASSLGGTSDIQYF | TGTGCCAGCAGCCTCGGGGGGACTTCGGACATTCAGTACTTC
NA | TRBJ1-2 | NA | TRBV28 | CASHGQGYGYTF | TGTGCCAGTCACGGGCAGGGCTATGGCTACACCTTC
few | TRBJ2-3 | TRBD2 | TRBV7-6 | CASSRRTSGRPSTDTQYF | TGTGCCAGCAGCCGTAGGACTAGCGGGCGCCCAAGCACAGATACGCAGTATTTT
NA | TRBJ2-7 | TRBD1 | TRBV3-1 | CASSQYQGANEQYF | TGTGCCAGCAGCCAATACCAGGGGGCGAACGAGCAGTACTTC
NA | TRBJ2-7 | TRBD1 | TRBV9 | CASSVSGQGIYEQYF | TGTGCCAGCAGCGTATCCGGACAGGGAATCTACGAGCAGTACTTC
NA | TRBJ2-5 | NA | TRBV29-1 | CSVLTFGSKTLRRETQYF | TGCAGCGTTCTGACGTTTGGCAGCAAAACCTTAAGACGAGAGACCCAGTACTTC
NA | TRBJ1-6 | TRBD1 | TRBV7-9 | CASSLVYRGQSPLHF | TGTGCCAGCAGCTTAGTATACAGGGGGCAATCACCCCTCCACTTT
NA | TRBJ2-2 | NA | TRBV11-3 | CASSSSRGLKWTGELFF | TGTGCCAGCAGCTCCTCCCGAGGGTTAAAATGGACCGGGGAGCTGTTTTTT
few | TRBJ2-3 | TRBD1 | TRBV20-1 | CSASRQGAGDTQYF | TGCAGTGCTAGTCGACAGGGGGCGGGAGATACGCAGTATTTT
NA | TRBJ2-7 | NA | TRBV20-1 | CSARDIASSYEQYF | TGCAGTGCTAGAGATATAGCCTCGTCCTACGAGCAGTACTTC
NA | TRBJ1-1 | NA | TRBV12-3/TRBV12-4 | CASRSRRGTNTEAFF | TGTGCCAGCAGGTCGCGGAGAGGCACGAACACTGAAGCTTTCTTT
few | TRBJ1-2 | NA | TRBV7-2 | CASSYRITGPNYGYTF | TGTGCCAGCAGCTATCGTATCACCGGACCTAACTATGGCTACACCTTC
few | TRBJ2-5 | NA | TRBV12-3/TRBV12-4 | CASTRQGFSQVRETQYF | TGTGCCAGCACCCGTCAGGGTTTTTCCCAGGTCCGGGAGACCCAGTACTTC
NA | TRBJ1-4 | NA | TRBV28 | CASSRFTGKTANEKLFF | TGTGCCAGCAGCCGCTTTACAGGGAAGACAGCTAATGAAAAACTGTTTTTT
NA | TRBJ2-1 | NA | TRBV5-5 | CASSLDPTGRSNNEQFF | TGTGCCAGCAGCTTGGACCCGACAGGACGTTCGAACAATGAGCAGTTCTTC
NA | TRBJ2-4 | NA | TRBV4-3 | CASSQSPRRENIQYF | TGCGCCAGCAGCCAGTCCCCGCGTCGGGAAAACATTCAGTACTTC
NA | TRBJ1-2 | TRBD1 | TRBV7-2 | CASSITGVVDGYTF | TGTGCCAGCAGCATCACAGGGGTAGTGGATGGCTACACCTTC
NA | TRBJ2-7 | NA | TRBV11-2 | CASSSLIQGHEQYF | TGTGCCAGCAGCTCGCTAATACAGGGCCACGAGCAGTACTTC
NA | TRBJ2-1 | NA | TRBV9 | CASSVRTGLVWDSYNEQFF | TGTGCCAGCAGCGTACGTACAGGGCTGGTGTGGGACTCCTACAATGAGCAGTTCTTC
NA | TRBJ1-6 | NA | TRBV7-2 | CASSYQGNSPLHF | TGTGCCAGCAGCTATCAGGGGAATTCACCCCTCCACTTT
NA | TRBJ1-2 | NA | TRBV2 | CASGETTYGYTF | TGTGCCAGCGGGGAGACCACCTATGGCTACACCTTC
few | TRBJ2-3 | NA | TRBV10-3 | CAHHGEGGYHTDTQYF | TGTGCCCACCATGGAGAAGGGGGTTACCACACAGATACGCAGTATTTT